A selection of T cell receptor beta chains follows, all from one sample in a study of CD8+ T cells in alopecia areata. Only in-frame clones appear in the TCRdb table, and some are missing; sequencing was by immunoSEQ multiplex PCR. The data show about 200,000 clones, roughly two fifths seen once. Sequenced here: CD4+ T cells sorted from blood, sampled between weeks 30 and 35, from a patient treated with tofacitinib. These receptors all come from a human donor with alopecia areata. CDR3s include the opening cysteine and the closing phenylalanine or tryptophan. The D gene is left open where the match is weak. Only part of the rows carry a size: once, few, many, or a class if the clone is expanded.

DNA: TGTGCCAGCAGCTTACCAGGGACCGGGTCCTACGAGCAGTACTTC
CDR3: CASSLPGTGSYEQYF
length: 15
J: TRBJ2-7
V: TRBV7-9
D: NA
size: NA

DNA: TGTGCCAGCAGTTACTTTTCCGGGACAGAGAATTCACCCCTCCACTTT
CDR3: CASSYFSGTENSPLHF
length: 16
J: TRBJ1-6
V: TRBV6-5
D: TRBD1
size: once

DNA: TGTGCCAGCAGCGTAGACGGGGTAGGACGCACTGAAGCTTTCTTT
CDR3: CASSVDGVGRTEAFF
length: 15
J: TRBJ1-1
V: TRBV9
D: NA
size: NA

DNA: TGCAGCGTTGAAGATCCCTTAGGTTGGGCAGGGGATGGGTATGGCTACACCTTC
CDR3: CSVEDPLGWAGDGYGYTF
length: 18
J: TRBJ1-2
V: TRBV29-1
D: NA
size: NA

DNA: TGTGCCAGCAGTTTATTTAGTGGTGAGCAGTACTTC
CDR3: CASSLFSGEQYF
length: 12
J: TRBJ2-7
V: TRBV28
D: NA
size: NA

DNA: TGTGCCAGCAGCCCGGACAGGACTAATCAGCCCCAGCATTTT
CDR3: CASSPDRTNQPQHF
length: 14
J: TRBJ1-5
V: TRBV7-2
D: TRBD1
size: NA

DNA: TGTGCCAGCAGCATGGGGCAGATGAACACTGAAGCTTTCTTT
CDR3: CASSMGQMNTEAFF
length: 14
J: TRBJ1-1
V: TRBV7-3
D: NA
size: few

DNA: TGCGCCAGCAGCCACCCCCGGCTACTAGCGGCTCAGAGCAATGAGCAGTTCTTC
CDR3: CASSHPRLLAAQSNEQFF
length: 18
J: TRBJ2-1
V: TRBV4-1
D: TRBD2
size: few

DNA: TGCGCCAGCGGTCCGGGACTAGCGGGAGAAACGCAGTATTTT
CDR3: CASGPGLAGETQYF
length: 14
J: TRBJ2-3
V: TRBV10-1
D: TRBD2
size: few

DNA: TGTGCCAGCAGTGAGGTAGGGACAGGGAACTCCTACGAGCAGTACTTC
CDR3: CASSEVGTGNSYEQYF
length: 16
J: TRBJ2-7
V: TRBV25-1
D: TRBD1
size: few

DNA: TGTGCCAGCAGCTTTCCCCGTTTTGAGGGGCCCACCGGGGAGCTGTTTTTT
CDR3: CASSFPRFEGPTGELFF
length: 17
J: TRBJ2-2
V: TRBV7-9
D: NA
size: few

DNA: TGTGCCAGCAGCTTAGGTACTAAGTCGAATGGCTACACCTTC
CDR3: CASSLGTKSNGYTF
length: 14
J: TRBJ1-2
V: TRBV7-9
D: NA
size: few

DNA: TGTGCCAGCAGTTTAGCGAGCGCGGGCCCACTCGGTGAGCAGTTCTTC
CDR3: CASSLASAGPLGEQFF
length: 16
J: TRBJ2-1
V: TRBV27
D: NA
size: NA

DNA: TGTGCCAGCAGCCAACAGTTCTCGGCTAGCGGGGGGTTCTACGAGCAGTACTTC
CDR3: CASSQQFSASGGFYEQYF
length: 18
J: TRBJ2-7
V: TRBV4-2
D: TRBD2
size: few

DNA: TGTGCCAGCAGCGGCACTAGCACAGATACGCAGTATTTT
CDR3: CASSGTSTDTQYF
length: 13
J: TRBJ2-3
V: TRBV7-9
D: NA
size: few

DNA: TGTGCCAGCAGCTCGGGACAGGCGGTTAATGAAAAACTGTTTTTT
CDR3: CASSSGQAVNEKLFF
length: 15
J: TRBJ1-4
V: TRBV5-4
D: TRBD1
size: NA

DNA: TGTGCCTGGAGACCCACCGGGACAGGGAACTATGGCTACACCTTC
CDR3: CAWRPTGTGNYGYTF
length: 15
J: TRBJ1-2
V: TRBV30
D: TRBD1
size: NA

DNA: TGTGCCTGGAGTACCGGGGGGCTAACAGGCTACGAGCAGTACTTC
CDR3: CAWSTGGLTGYEQYF
length: 15
J: TRBJ2-7
V: TRBV30
D: NA
size: few

DNA: TGTGCCAGCAGCCCGTTAGCGGGAGGGCCTTCGGTGTATACGCAGTATTTT
CDR3: CASSPLAGGPSVYTQYF
length: 17
J: TRBJ2-3
V: TRBV7-3
D: TRBD2
size: NA

DNA: TGCGCCAGCAGAGGTCTCCTCCGAGGCGACTATGGCTACACCTTC
CDR3: CASRGLLRGDYGYTF
length: 15
J: TRBJ1-2
V: TRBV5-1
D: NA
size: NA

DNA: TGTGCCTGGACTGACAGGGGGGGCGGGCCCCAGCATTTT
CDR3: CAWTDRGGGPQHF
length: 13
J: TRBJ1-5
V: TRBV30
D: TRBD1
size: NA

DNA: TGTGCCAGCAGCACTTTAGCGGGAGGCACAGATACGCAGTATTTT
CDR3: CASSTLAGGTDTQYF
length: 15
J: TRBJ2-3
V: TRBV7-9
D: TRBD2
size: NA

DNA: TGCAGCGCAGGGGGCAGCTATGGCTACACCTTC
CDR3: CSAGGSYGYTF
length: 11
J: TRBJ1-2
V: TRBV29-1
D: TRBD1
size: NA

DNA: TGTGCCAGCAGCTTATTACGGGAGAGTACAGATACGCAGTATTTT
CDR3: CASSLLRESTDTQYF
length: 15
J: TRBJ2-3
V: TRBV11-2
D: NA
size: NA

DNA: TGTGCCTGGAGGGGCAGTTCGAACACCGGGGAGCTGTTTTTT
CDR3: CAWRGSSNTGELFF
length: 14
J: TRBJ2-2
V: TRBV30
D: NA
size: NA

DNA: TGTGCCAGCTCCTCAGGGGGCGCGAACACCGGGGAGCTGTTTTTT
CDR3: CASSSGGANTGELFF
length: 15
J: TRBJ2-2
V: TRBV5-4
D: TRBD1
size: many

DNA: TGTGCCAGCAGCCCACCCGGGGGGGTGCCGCAGTACTTC
CDR3: CASSPPGGVPQYF
length: 13
J: TRBJ2-7
V: TRBV5-6
D: TRBD2
size: NA

DNA: TGTGCCAGCAGTTACGGGACAGGGAACTATGGCTACACCTTC
CDR3: CASSYGTGNYGYTF
length: 14
J: TRBJ1-2
V: TRBV6-5
D: TRBD1
size: NA

DNA: TGTGCCAGTAGTCCAGGGGACTATGGCTACACCTTC
CDR3: CASSPGDYGYTF
length: 12
J: TRBJ1-2
V: TRBV19
D: NA
size: NA

DNA: TGTGCCAGTAGTATATCAGATACGCAGTATTTT
CDR3: CASSISDTQYF
length: 11
J: TRBJ2-3
V: TRBV19
D: NA
size: few

DNA: TGTGCCAGCAGCTTACAGGCGAACACTGAAGCTTTCTTT
CDR3: CASSLQANTEAFF
length: 13
J: TRBJ1-1
V: TRBV5-8
D: NA
size: NA

DNA: TGCGCCAGCAGCTTGGAGCTGGGAGATACGCAGTATTTT
CDR3: CASSLELGDTQYF
length: 13
J: TRBJ2-3
V: TRBV5-1
D: NA
size: NA

DNA: TGTGCCAGCAGCTTCTCAGGGGTCAATTCAGCAAAGCAGTACTTC
CDR3: CASSFSGVNSAKQYF
length: 15
J: TRBJ2-7
V: TRBV7-8
D: NA
size: few

DNA: TGTGCCAGCAGGTACCAGGTAACCTACGAGCAGTACTTC
CDR3: CASRYQVTYEQYF
length: 13
J: TRBJ2-7
V: TRBV11-2
D: NA
size: NA

DNA: TGTGCCAGCAGCTTAGCGGGACTTAGCAATCAGCCCCAGCATTTT
CDR3: CASSLAGLSNQPQHF
length: 15
J: TRBJ1-5
V: TRBV7-2
D: NA
size: NA

DNA: TGCAGCATCCAGCGGGGAAGAGAGACCCAGTACTTC
CDR3: CSIQRGRETQYF
length: 12
J: TRBJ2-5
V: TRBV29-1
D: TRBD2
size: few

DNA: TGTGCCAGCAGCTTAGTCGGGGTCAGGGGATACGAGCAGTACTTC
CDR3: CASSLVGVRGYEQYF
length: 15
J: TRBJ2-7
V: TRBV7-9
D: NA
size: few

DNA: TGTGCCAGCAGCCGGACAGAGAACACCGGGGAGCTGTTTTTT
CDR3: CASSRTENTGELFF
length: 14
J: TRBJ2-2
V: TRBV7-9
D: NA
size: few

DNA: TGTGCCAGCAGCCCTATCTTTTCCGGGGGCCCCTACGAGCAGTACTTC
CDR3: CASSPIFSGGPYEQYF
length: 16
J: TRBJ2-7
V: TRBV11-2
D: NA
size: NA

DNA: TGCAGCGTCACCAAACTAGCGGGATTCAGCAATGAGCAGTTCTTC
CDR3: CSVTKLAGFSNEQFF
length: 15
J: TRBJ2-1
V: TRBV29-1
D: TRBD2
size: NA

DNA: TGTGCCATCGGACGTGGGGGACAGGGGTATTCGGAGACCCAGTACTTC
CDR3: CAIGRGGQGYSETQYF
length: 16
J: TRBJ2-5
V: TRBV10-3
D: TRBD1
size: NA

DNA: TGTGCCAGCAGCGACCTAGGGGGCAGCTGGGGCACCGGGGAGCTGTTTTTT
CDR3: CASSDLGGSWGTGELFF
length: 17
J: TRBJ2-2
V: TRBV9
D: TRBD1
size: many

DNA: TGTGCCAGCAGTTCCGGACTGTGGACAGATACGCAGTATTTT
CDR3: CASSSGLWTDTQYF
length: 14
J: TRBJ2-3
V: TRBV7-2
D: NA
size: NA